This entry lists 13 T cell receptor beta chains sequenced from one sample in a study of blood T cell repertoires in COVID-19. The assay was immunoSEQ multiplex PCR, and TCRdb's table has in-frame clones only and misses some. Of 55,000 to 65,000 clones listed, roughly 90% were seen once; the top ten hold about 5.1%. What was sequenced was peripheral blood. The receptors stem from a man aged 80 or over in a cohort sampled during active COVID-19.

A few counts support this clone. The genes are TRBV5-1 and TRBJ1-5; no firm D call. The CDR3 consists of 14 residues. Trimming shortened V by 0 bases and J by 7 bases, and 11 bases separated the two germline ends. Germline values: CDR1 SGHRS, CDR2 YFSETQ. CDR3 sequence: CASSLGGEGQPQHF. The CDR3 coding sequence is TGCGCCAGCAGCTTGGGCGGGGAAGGGCAGCCCCAGCATTTT. Variable domain in full (rest from reference TRBV5-1 and TRBJ1-5): KAGVTQTPRYLIKTRGQQVTLSCSPISGHRSVSWYQQTPGQGLQFLFEYFSETQRNKGNFPGRFSGRQFSNSRSEMNVSTLELGDSALYLCASSLGGEGQPQHFGDGTRLSIL.

The genes are TRBV10-3 and TRBJ2-7, with 8 positions matching TRBD2. This CDR3 contains 15 residues. From germline, CDR1 is ENHRY and CDR2 SYGVKD. V lost 5 bases to trimming and J lost 1 base; unmatched junction nucleotides: 7. The CDR3 nucleotides read TGTGCCATCAGTCATGGAGCGGGGGATTCCTACGAGCAGTACTTC. Its translation: CAISHGAGDSYEQYF.

The rearrangement links TRBV9 to TRBJ1-3, with TRBD1 matching 8 bases. CDR1 is SGDLS, CDR2 YYNGEE, per germline. V shed 0 bases and J 2 bases; nucleotides not matched to a gene: 7. This CDR3 is 17 amino acids long. This CDR3 reads CASSVGGQARAGNTIYF. The CDR3 coding sequence is TGTGCCAGCAGCGTAGGGGGACAGGCCCGTGCTGGAAACACCATATATTTT.

This clone was detected only once. The chain uses TRBV25-1 and TRBJ2-3; 9 nucleotides align to TRBD1. Germline V gene data show CDR1 as MGHDK and CDR2 as SYGVNS. V lost 5 bases to trimming and J lost 4 bases; unmatched junction nucleotides: 7. The CDR3 consists of 15 residues. The CDR3 loop is CASSSGDRVADTQYF. CDR3 in DNA: TGTGCCAGCAGTTCTGGGGACAGGGTGGCAGATACGCAGTATTTT.

The chain employs TRBV29-1 and TRBJ1-2; TRBD1 aligns across 9 bases. The V gene's germline CDR1 is SQVTM and CDR2 ANQGSEA. The CDR3 covers 14 residues. V lost 1 base to trimming and J lost 8 bases; unmatched junction nucleotides: 8. For the CDR3, the DNA is TGCAGCGTTGAAGTAAGGGACAGGGTACGGGGCTACACCTTC. It is translated as CSVEVRDRVRGYTF.

The J gene is TRBJ2-3, the V gene TRBV6-4; 9 bases are shared with TRBD1. The CDR3 runs to 15 residues. V shed 5 bases and J 3 bases; nucleotides not matched to a gene: 6. Germline CDR1 reads MRHNA; CDR2 reads SNTAGT. This CDR3 reads CASSSGTGKTDTQYF. CDR3 coding DNA: TGTGCCAGCAGTTCCGGGACAGGGAAAACAGATACGCAGTATTTT.

The rearrangement links TRBV5-1 to TRBJ2-3; TRBD1 matches 8 bases. Germline V CDR1 and CDR2: SGHRS, YFSETQ. The CDR3 is 16 residues long. The V gene end was trimmed by 4 bases and the J gene end by 1 base; junction bases not matched to a gene: 8. CDR3 loop: CASSTYPGQGTDTQYF. In DNA form, the CDR3 reads TGCGCCAGCAGCACCTACCCGGGACAGGGCACAGATACGCAGTATTTT.

The CDR3 DNA is TGTGCCAGTAGTATGTCTGCAACTAATGAAAAACTGTTTTTT. Translating gives CASSMSATNEKLFF. V gene TRBV19 combines with J gene TRBJ1-4, with D unclear. The CDR3 length is 14 residues. V was cut by 3 bases and J by 0 bases, with 5 bases left in between. From germline, CDR1 is LNHDA and CDR2 SQIVND (reference sequence).

The chain links TRBV7-3 to TRBJ2-2; TRBD2 matches at 10 bases. The CDR3 length is 15 residues. Per the germline V gene, CDR1 is SGHTA and CDR2 is FQGTGA. Trimming at V came to 4 bases and at J to 5 bases, leaving 4 bases not matched to a gene. The CDR3 DNA is TGTGCCAGCAGCTCTAGCGGGAGTTGGACCGGGGAGCTGTTTTTT. It yields the protein CASSSSGSWTGELFF.

V is TRBV7-2 and J is TRBJ1-5; TRBD1 matches 7 bases. CDR1 and CDR2 (germline): SGHTA, FQGNSA. The CDR3 spans 15 residues. The V and J ends lost 1 base and 6 bases, in that order; junction bases with no gene match: 6. The chain's CDR3 is CASSLGRDRSQPQHF. CDR3 bases: TGTGCCAGCAGCTTAGGCCGGGACAGAAGTCAGCCCCAGCATTTT. Full variable domain (remainder filled in from reference TRBV7-2 and TRBJ1-5): GAGVSQSPSNKVTEKGKDVELRCDPISGHTALYWYRQSLGQGLEFLIYFQGNSAPDKSGLPSDRFSAERTGGSVSTLTIQRTQQEDSAVYLCASSLGRDRSQPQHFGDGTRLSIL.

The gene calls are TRBV7-2 and TRBJ1-5; 9 positions match TRBD1. Germline V gene lookup returns CDR1 SGHTA and CDR2 FQGNSA. This CDR3 spans 16 amino acids. Germline trimming cut 5 bases from V and 1 base from J; bases unmatched to any gene: 6. CDR3 protein: CASSPQDRGSNQPQHF. The CDR3 DNA follows: TGTGCCAGCAGCCCCCAGGACAGGGGAAGCAATCAGCCCCAGCATTTT.

The chain is built from TRBV24-1 and TRBJ2-2; 12 bases map to TRBD2. CDR1 and CDR2 (germline): KGHDR, SFDVKD. Germline trimming cut 3 bases from V and 3 bases from J; bases unmatched to any gene: 1. The CDR3 extends over 16 amino acids. CDR3 in DNA: TGTGCCACCAGTGATCCTAGCGGGAGGGACACCGGGGAGCTGTTTTTT. Its translation is CATSDPSGRDTGELFF.

The chain links TRBV30 to TRBJ2-3; 9 nucleotides align to TRBD2. This CDR3 has 17 residues. Unmatched junction bases numbered 12, after V lost 0 bases and J lost 5 bases. CDR1 GTSNPN and CDR2 SVGIG come from the germline V gene (reference sequence). CDR3 protein: CAWSVFGGRASGDTQYF. DNA for the CDR3: TGTGCCTGGAGTGTATTCGGCGGGAGGGCCTCCGGAGATACGCAGTATTTT.